This TCR beta chain was recovered during a study of T cell responses to AZD1222 COVID-19 vaccine. General observations from the study: There were mostly white British donors and more females than males, and clonal diversity was possibly underestimated. Only five to seven AZD1222 recipients were seropositive at baseline. Targeting of unmutated variant regions was reportedly seen in nearly half of spike-specific TCRs.

Repertoires were generated with immunoSEQ multiplex PCR, while TCRdb's copy carries only in-frame clones and drops some. The top ten clones hold about 8% of a sample with about 29,000 clones, roughly 93% of them seen once. Between the trimmed V and J ends, which lost 4 bases and 11 bases, there was a span of 12 bases. This CDR3 has 11 residues. CDR1 is SGDLS and CDR2 is YYNGEE in the germline V gene. Points on this clone: Its specificity is unknown.

The TCR originated in an adult in good health. The chain has TRBV9 and TRBJ1-1; unclear D gene. Sequenced material: peripheral blood, taken on day 0 of AZD1222 vaccination. The CDR3 DNA reads as TGTGCCAGCAGCTCCGGCAGCGCGGCTTTCTTT. Translating it yields CASSSGSAAFF.